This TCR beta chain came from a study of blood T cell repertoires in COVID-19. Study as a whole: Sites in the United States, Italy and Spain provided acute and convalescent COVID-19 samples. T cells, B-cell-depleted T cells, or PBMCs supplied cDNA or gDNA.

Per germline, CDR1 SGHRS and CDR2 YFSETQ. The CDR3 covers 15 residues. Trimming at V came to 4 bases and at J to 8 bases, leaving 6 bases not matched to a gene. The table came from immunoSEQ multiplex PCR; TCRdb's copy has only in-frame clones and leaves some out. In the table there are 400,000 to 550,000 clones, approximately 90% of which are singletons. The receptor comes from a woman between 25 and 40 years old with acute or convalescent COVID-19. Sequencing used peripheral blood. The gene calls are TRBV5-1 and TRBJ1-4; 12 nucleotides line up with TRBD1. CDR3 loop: CASSPWDRGREKLFF. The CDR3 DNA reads TGCGCCAGCAGCCCCTGGGACAGGGGGCGGGAAAAACTGTTTTTT. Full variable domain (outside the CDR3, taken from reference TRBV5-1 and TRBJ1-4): KAGVTQTPRYLIKTRGQQVTLSCSPISGHRSVSWYQQTPGQGLQFLFEYFSETQRNKGNFPGRFSGRQFSNSRSEMNVSTLELGDSALYLCASSPWDRGREKLFFGSGTQLSVL.